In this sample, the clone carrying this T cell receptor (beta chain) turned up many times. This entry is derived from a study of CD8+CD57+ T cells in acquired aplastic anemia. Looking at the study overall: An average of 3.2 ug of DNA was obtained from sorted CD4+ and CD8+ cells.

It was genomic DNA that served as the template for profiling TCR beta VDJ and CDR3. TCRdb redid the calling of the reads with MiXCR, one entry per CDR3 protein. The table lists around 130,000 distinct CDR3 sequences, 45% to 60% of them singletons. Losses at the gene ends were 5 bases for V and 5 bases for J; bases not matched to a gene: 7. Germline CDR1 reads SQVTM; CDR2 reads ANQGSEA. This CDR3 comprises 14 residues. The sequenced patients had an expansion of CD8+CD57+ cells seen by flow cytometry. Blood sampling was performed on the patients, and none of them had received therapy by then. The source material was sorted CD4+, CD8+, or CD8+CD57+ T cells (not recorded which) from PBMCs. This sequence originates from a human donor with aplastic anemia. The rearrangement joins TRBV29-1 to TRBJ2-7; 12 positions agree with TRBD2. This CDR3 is CSVRLAGGQNEQYF. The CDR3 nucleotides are TGCAGCGTTCGTCTAGCGGGAGGGCAGAACGAGCAGTACTTC.